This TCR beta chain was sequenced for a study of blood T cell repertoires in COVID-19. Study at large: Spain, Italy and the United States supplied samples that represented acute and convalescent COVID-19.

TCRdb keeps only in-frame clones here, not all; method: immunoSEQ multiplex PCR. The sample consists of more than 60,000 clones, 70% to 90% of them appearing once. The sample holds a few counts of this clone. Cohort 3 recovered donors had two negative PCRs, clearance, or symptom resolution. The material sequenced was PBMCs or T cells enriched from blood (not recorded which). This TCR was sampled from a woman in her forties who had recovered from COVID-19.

The CDR3 nucleotides are TGTGCCAGCAGGATAGGACTAGCCCTAGCATCCTACAATGAGCAGTTCTTC. Its translation is CASRIGLALASYNEQFF. The V gene is TRBV4-2, the J gene TRBJ2-1, with TRBD2 matching over 8 bases. Per germline, CDR1 LGHNA and CDR2 YNFKEQ. The CDR3 length is 17 residues. V gave up 6 bases and J gave up 1 base; unmatched junction bases: 11.